Presented here are 30 T cell receptor beta chains from one specimen sequenced in a study of T-cell reconstitution after alpha-beta-depleted transplantation in children. Unique molecular identifiers were incorporated during preparation of the TCRbeta library. TCRdb re-analysed the PCR reads in MiXCR, keeping a single row per CDR3 protein. This sample has hundreds of thousands of distinct CDR3 sequences, with under 25% found just once. The source material was PBMCs, mostly from graft donor cells, sampled 360 days after TCRalphabeta/CD19-depleted stem cell transplant. These receptors originate from a boy in the first two years of life who had a stem cell transplant for acute myeloid leukemia, so the T cells may come from the graft donor.

The V call is TRBV5-1, the J call TRBJ1-6; D may be TRBD1 (5 bases). The germline V gene has CDR1 SGHRS and CDR2 YFSETQ. V was clipped by 0 bases and J by 5 bases, with 12 bases between them. The CDR3 totals 16 residues. Here the CDR3 reads CASSLVWGSDNSPLHF. The CDR3 DNA is TGCGCCAGCAGCTTGGTGTGGGGGAGCGATAATTCACCCCTCCACTTT.

V gene TRBV6-5 combines with J gene TRBJ1-1, with 7 bases lining up with TRBD1. Germline values: CDR1 MNHEY, CDR2 SVGAGI. This CDR3 spans 15 amino acids. V trimming: 0 bases; J trimming: 4 bases; junction bases outside the gene matches: 5. The CDR3 bases are TGTGCCAGCAGTTACTCAGGCCACAGGGGCACTGAAGCTTTCTTT. Its protein product is CASSYSGHRGTEAFF.

The chain links TRBV5-1 to TRBJ2-5; a weak D match, TRBD2 (5 bases). CDR1 is SGHRS, CDR2 YFSETQ, per germline. Trimming left V 6 bases short and J 0 bases short, with 9 bases between. CDR3 length: 13 amino acids. This chain's CDR3 is CASNTGYQETQYF. CDR3 bases: TGCGCCAGCAATACGGGGTACCAAGAGACCCAGTACTTC.

The genes are TRBV4-2 and TRBJ1-1, with D maybe TRBD1 (6 bases). Germline CDR1 is LGHNA and CDR2 is YNFKEQ. CDR3 length: 14 amino acids. The ends were cut back, 3 bases at V and 5 bases at J, with 13 bases in the middle. The CDR3 DNA is TGTGCCAGCAGCCAGTCTACAGGGAGGACTGAAGCTTTCTTT. Translation gives CASSQSTGRTEAFF.

A few counts support this clonotype. This rearrangement joins TRBV20-1 to TRBJ2-3, with D possibly being TRBD2 (5 bases). The ends were cut back, 7 bases at V and 1 base at J, with 18 bases in the middle. CDR1 is DFQATT and CDR2 is SNEGSKA in the germline V gene (reference sequence). There are 15 residues in the CDR3. The CDR3 region is CSVDYPRAGTDTQYF. The CDR3 bases are TGCAGTGTCGACTATCCCCGGGCCGGCACAGATACGCAGTATTTT.

This clonotype was seen ten or more times. V and J are TRBV29-1 and TRBJ2-1; D gene uncertain. Germline V CDR1 and CDR2: SQVTM, ANQGSEA. CDR3 length: 14 residues. V lost 4 bases and J 4 bases, leaving 14 bases between the germline ends. As DNA, the CDR3 is TGCAGCGTTGCGGACCGAATGAATTACAATGAGCAGTTCTTC. Translated: CSVADRMNYNEQFF.

In DNA, the CDR3 is TGTGCCAGCAGCCCCGACGGGGGAACAGGCGAGCAGTACGTC. It encodes CASSPDGGTGEQYV. This chain links TRBV11-2 with TRBJ2-7, with D maybe TRBD2 (6 bases). CDR1 is SGHAT and CDR2 is FQNNGV in the germline V gene. This CDR3 spans 14 amino acids. The V end was cut by 5 bases, the J end by 6 bases, with 17 bases between.

This chain joins TRBV4-2 and TRBJ2-4; D unclear. The CDR3 is 16 residues long. The germline V and J ends were trimmed by 3 bases and 0 bases, with 12 bases remaining between them. Germline CDR1 LGHNA, CDR2 YNFKEQ. The CDR3 sequence: CASSHLDGLAKNIQYF. As DNA, the CDR3 is TGTGCCAGCAGCCACCTTGACGGGTTAGCCAAAAACATTCAGTACTTC.

This clonotype was observed a few times. V gene TRBV10-1 combines with J gene TRBJ2-2; perhaps TRBD2 as D (7 bases). Germline values: CDR1 WNHNN, CDR2 SYGVQD (reference sequence). The CDR3 runs to 15 residues. The V end lost 6 bases, the J end lost 5 bases, and 16 bases lay between the germline ends. DNA for the CDR3: TGCGCCAGCAGCCTAAGGGGGGGCAGGACCGGGGAGCTGTTTTTT. Its protein product is CASSLRGGRTGELFF.

This clonotype came up many times. The chain joins TRBV7-2 to TRBJ1-5; the D is unclear. Trimming shortened V by 2 bases and J by 1 base, and 6 bases separated the two germline ends. CDR3 length: 14 residues. From germline, CDR1 is SGHTA and CDR2 FQGNSA. DNA for the CDR3: TGTGCCAGCAGCTTATCCAGGAGCAATCAGCCCCAGCATTTT. Its translation is CASSLSRSNQPQHF.

This clonotype was picked up a small number of times. This rearrangement joins TRBV29-1 to TRBJ2-5; perhaps TRBD1 as D (5 bases). With 6 bases removed from V and 1 base from J, the gap between germline ends came to 9 bases. The CDR3 is made up of 12 amino acids. Germline CDR1 and CDR2: SQVTM and ANQGSEA. CDR3 bases: TGCAGCGTCCCCAGGGCCCAAGAGACCCAGTACTTC. The encoded protein is CSVPRAQETQYF. Drawing the rest from reference TRBV29-1 and TRBJ2-5, the complete variable domain is SAVISQKPSRDICQRGTSLTIQCQVDSQVTMMFWYRQQPGQSLTLIATANQGSEATYESGFVIDKFPISRPNLTFSTLTVSNMSPEDSSIYLCSVPRAQETQYFGPGTRLLVL.

The V gene is TRBV4-3, the J gene TRBJ2-7; TRBD1 matches at 7 bases. V was pared by 5 bases and J by 2 bases, with 9 bases of the junction left unmatched. Per germline, CDR1 LGHNA and CDR2 YSLEER. CDR3 length: 15 residues. CDR3 sequence: CASSTVATGAYEQYF. The DNA of the CDR3 is TGCGCCAGCAGCACCGTTGCTACAGGGGCCTACGAGCAGTACTTC.

The count of this clonotype is one. The chain uses TRBV12-3 or TRBV12-4 and TRBJ1-1, with 7 bases aligning to TRBD1. The CDR3 runs to 16 residues. The ends lost 6 bases at V and 4 bases at J; junction bases unmatched: 14. CDR3 protein: CASRPTYRGLSTEAFF. Here the CDR3 DNA reads TGTGCCAGCAGGCCTACTTACAGGGGCCTCAGCACTGAAGCTTTCTTT.

Many counts were recorded for this clonotype. This chain links TRBV11-3 with TRBJ2-1; TRBD1 is a possible D gene (6 bases). The CDR3 spans 17 residues. Germline V gene lookup returns CDR1 SGHNT and CDR2 YENEEA. The ends were cut back, 5 bases at V and 0 bases at J, with 17 bases in the middle. CDR3 in amino acids: CASSPRSGQSSYNEQFF. The CDR3 bases are TGTGCCAGCAGCCCCCGATCCGGACAGAGCTCCTACAATGAGCAGTTCTTC.

This clonotype was found a few times. The rearrangement links TRBV20-1 to TRBJ2-3; 12 bases agree with TRBD2. The CDR3 loop spans 15 amino acids. V trimming: 1 base; J trimming: 4 bases; junction bases outside the gene matches: 3. CDR1 is DFQATT, CDR2 SNEGSKA, per germline (reference sequence). Written as DNA, the CDR3 is TGCAGTGCTAGAGGACTAGCGGGGGTTTCAGATACGCAGTATTTT. Translated, it gives CSARGLAGVSDTQYF.

The gene calls are TRBV7-9 and TRBJ1-1; D not resolved. This CDR3 contains 16 residues. CDR1 is SEHNR and CDR2 is FQNEAQ in the germline V gene (reference sequence). The V end was cut by 4 bases, the J end by 0 bases, with 15 bases between. CDR3 in DNA: TGTGCCAGCAGCTCCGACGCGCAGCCCATGAACACTGAAGCTTTCTTT. Protein: CASSSDAQPMNTEAFF.

This clonotype was observed a handful of times. V usage is TRBV15 and J usage is TRBJ2-3, with TRBD2 matching over 11 bases. Germline-derived CDR1 and CDR2 are LNHNV and YYDKDF (reference sequence). V lost 3 bases to trimming and J lost 4 bases; unmatched junction nucleotides: 12. The CDR3 is 18 amino acids. CDR3 loop: CATSSTTSGALKSDTQYF. The CDR3 DNA reads TGTGCCACCAGCAGTACGACTAGCGGGGCATTGAAATCAGATACGCAGTATTTT.

The chain carries TRBV11-2 and TRBJ2-2; 13 nucleotides match TRBD2. CDR1 and CDR2 from the germline V gene are SGHAT and FQNNGV. With V trimmed by 3 bases and J by 2 bases, 6 bases remained unmatched. CDR3 length: 18 residues. The chain's CDR3 is CASSLPGLAGLNTGELFF. CDR3 coding DNA: TGTGCCAGCAGCTTGCCGGGACTAGCGGGGCTTAACACCGGGGAGCTGTTTTTT.

CDR3 in DNA: TGTGCCAGCAGTTATTCTCCTTTACCAGGGGGCTCTGGGGCCAACGTCCTGACTTTC. It codes for CASSYSPLPGGSGANVLTF. The V gene is TRBV6-5, the J gene TRBJ2-6; 7 bases map to TRBD1. Looked up from germline, CDR1 is MNHEY and CDR2 is SVGAGI. The CDR3 has 19 residues. V shed 3 bases, J shed 0 bases, and the junction held 11 bases outside the gene matches.

The chain carries TRBV20-1 and TRBJ2-7; D ambiguous. The germline V gene has CDR1 DFQATT and CDR2 SNEGSKA (reference sequence). V was shortened by 0 bases and J by 3 bases, with 15 bases between the two germline ends. The CDR3 loop spans 15 amino acids. The CDR3 DNA sequence: TGCAGTGCTAGAGATCTGGTAGGGCTCCGCTACGAGCAGTACGTC. It codes for CSARDLVGLRYEQYV.

The rearrangement uses TRBV20-1 and TRBJ2-3; TRBD2 matches 9 bases. CDR1 is DFQATT and CDR2 is SNEGSKA in the germline V gene (reference sequence). CDR3 length equals 16 residues. J lost 1 base, V lost 2 bases, and 7 bases had no gene match. Written as DNA, the CDR3 is TGCAGTGCTAGAAGGGCGGGGGGGCGTCGCACAGATACGCAGTATTTT. The encoded protein is CSARRAGGRRTDTQYF.

This clonotype was found a few times. The chain has TRBV29-1 and TRBJ1-1; TRBD1 might be the D (6 bases). The germline V gene has CDR1 SQVTM and CDR2 ANQGSEA. This CDR3 region has 11 residues. Trimming took 5 bases from V and 7 from J, leaving 11 bases between them. DNA of the CDR3: TGCAGCGTTTCTGACAGGAATGAAGCTTTCTTT. Amino acid sequence: CSVSDRNEAFF.

This clonotype turned up a few times. The chain joins TRBV7-9 to TRBJ2-4; D is perhaps TRBD1 or TRBD2 (5 bases each). Germline-derived CDR1 and CDR2 are SEHNR and FQNEAQ (reference sequence). V was shortened by 5 bases and J by 11 bases, with 16 bases between the two germline ends. This CDR3 contains 13 residues. The CDR3 DNA follows: TGTGCCAGCAGCCTCGGGACCGCTAGGGTTCAGTACTTC. Its translation is CASSLGTARVQYF.

In its sample, this clonotype was seen many times. This chain connects TRBV4-1 to TRBJ2-2, with 9 bases aligning to TRBD2. V lost 8 bases and J lost 3; bases outside the gene matches: 7. This CDR3 is built from 15 residues. Germline CDR1 reads MGHRA; CDR2 reads YSYEKL. CDR3 nucleotide sequence: TGCGCCAGCTCGCCCGTAGCGGGGGACACCGGGGAGCTGTTTTTT. Translated: CASSPVAGDTGELFF.

This clonotype has just a few counts. V and J are TRBV12-3 or TRBV12-4 and TRBJ2-7; weak D call: TRBD1 (6 bases). The CDR3 extends over 17 amino acids. The V and J ends lost 5 bases and 6 bases respectively, with 26 bases between them. In DNA, the CDR3 is TGTGCCAGCAGTACCCTCAGGGGCAGGGCCTTAACGGGCGAGCAGTACTTC. Translating gives CASSTLRGRALTGEQYF.

This clonotype was found many times. The rearrangement joins TRBV20-1 to TRBJ2-7; D unresolved. V dropped 1 base and J dropped 2 bases, with 12 bases sitting between them. The CDR3 spans 14 residues. The germline CDR1 and CDR2 sequences are DFQATT and SNEGSKA (reference sequence). The DNA of the CDR3 is TGCAGTGCTAGAGCTCCCTACTCGACCTACGAGCAGTACGTC. It codes for CSARAPYSTYEQYV.

This clonotype was detected ten times or more. The chain uses TRBV12-3 or TRBV12-4 and TRBJ2-1; TRBD1 or TRBD2 may be the D gene (7 bases each). The CDR3 has 13 residues. The ends were cut back, 5 bases at V and 9 bases at J, with 14 bases in the middle. The CDR3: CASSLAGGGEQFF. The CDR3 DNA is TGTGCCAGCAGTCTCGCAGGGGGGGGTGAGCAGTTCTTC.

The J gene is TRBJ2-3, the V gene TRBV12-3 or TRBV12-4; the match to TRBD2 covers 7 bases. After removal of 3 bases from V and 1 base from J, the junction contained 4 bases not matched to a gene. This CDR3 region has 15 residues. The CDR3 region is CASSFWGGRTDTQYF. DNA of the CDR3: TGTGCCAGCAGTTTCTGGGGGGGTCGCACAGATACGCAGTATTTT.

Many counts were recorded for this clonotype. The chain carries TRBV28 and TRBJ2-6; 8 bases match TRBD1. Germline assignment: CDR1 MDHEN and CDR2 SYDVKM. Germline trimming cut 4 bases from V and 0 bases from J; bases unmatched to any gene: 11. This CDR3 comprises 19 residues. The CDR3, as DNA: TGTGCCAGCAGTTGGTCCAGGGGGCTCGGGGGCTCTGGGGCCAACGTCCTGACTTTC. This codes for CASSWSRGLGGSGANVLTF.

The chain joins TRBV28 to TRBJ1-1, with D perhaps TRBD1 (6 bases). The CDR3 loop spans 15 amino acids. Germline V gene sequence: CDR1 MDHEN, CDR2 SYDVKM. V lost 4 bases and J 4 bases, leaving 16 bases between the germline ends. The CDR3 DNA sequence: TGTGCCAGCAGTTGGGGGGACACTAGAGGCACTGAAGCTTTCTTT. Protein product: CASSWGDTRGTEAFF. The whole variable domain, remainder taken from reference TRBV28 and TRBJ1-1, is DVKVTQSSRYLVKRTGEKVFLECVQDMDHENMFWYRQDPGLGLRLIYFSYDVKMKEKGDIPEGYSVSREKKERFSLILESASTNQTSMYLCASSWGDTRGTEAFFGQGTRLTVV.